This passage covers 21 T cell receptor beta chains from one sample sequenced in a study of T cell responses to AZD1222 COVID-19 vaccine. Here immunoSEQ multiplex PCR was the method, and the copy in TCRdb shows in-frame clones only, minus some. The table includes 150,000 to 200,000 clones, approximately 87% detected once. Source: peripheral blood, taken on day 0 of MenACWY control vaccination. The receptors come from an adult in good health.

The chain is built from TRBV5-4 and TRBJ2-5, with D uncertain. This CDR3 spans 16 amino acids. Germline V gives CDR1 SGHNT, CDR2 YYREEE (reference sequence). V lost 4 bases, J lost 3 bases, and 19 bases lay in between. CDR3 region: CASSVLVGPSEETQYF. CDR3 coding DNA: TGTGCCAGCAGCGTTTTAGTGGGTCCCTCCGAAGAGACCCAGTACTTC.

The rearrangement joins TRBV9 to TRBJ2-3; 11 bases are shared with TRBD1. V dropped 4 bases and J dropped 4; count of bases not matched to a gene: 5. CDR1 is SGDLS, CDR2 YYNGEE, per germline. The CDR3 length is 15 residues. CDR3 sequence: CASSSGTGGSDTQYF. Written as DNA, the CDR3 is TGTGCCAGCAGCTCGGGGACAGGGGGGTCAGATACGCAGTATTTT.

This rearrangement joins TRBV28 to TRBJ1-3; no clear D gene. Germline CDR1 is MDHEN and CDR2 is SYDVKM. Trimming took off 5 bases at V and 3 bases at J, with 5 bases between the two ends. The CDR3 loop spans 12 amino acids. The CDR3: CASSPGGNTIYF. The CDR3 DNA reads TGTGCCAGCAGTCCGGGTGGAAACACCATATATTTT.

The sample holds one count of this clone. This sequence joins TRBV10-3 and TRBJ1-4, with D perhaps matching TRBD1 (6 bases). Trimming cost V 4 bases and J 5 bases, with 14 bases left between them. Germline loops: CDR1 ENHRY, CDR2 SYGVKD. This CDR3 spans 15 amino acids. CDR3 nucleotides: TGTGCCATCAGTGGGGTGGCAGGGGACAATGAAAAACTGTTTTTT. Translation gives CAISGVAGDNEKLFF.

This clone was detected a few times. The J gene is TRBJ1-5, the V gene TRBV2, with D unresolved. The V gene's germline CDR1 is SNHLY and CDR2 FYNNEI. Trimming shortened V by 3 bases and J by 7 bases, and 13 bases separated the two germline ends. The CDR3 sequence is 14 residues long. The CDR3 DNA sequence: TGTGCCAGCAGTGACTTGGTGGGAGAGCAGCCCCAGCATTTT. Amino acid sequence: CASSDLVGEQPQHF.

The chain carries TRBV9 and TRBJ2-7; 7 bases fit TRBD2. Germline values: CDR1 SGDLS, CDR2 YYNGEE. J was trimmed by 7 bases and V by 0 bases; bases with no gene match: 7. The length of the CDR3 is 14 residues. CDR3 protein: CASSVGAGAREQYF. DNA for the CDR3: TGTGCCAGCAGCGTAGGCGCGGGAGCCCGGGAGCAGTACTTC.

The chain is built from TRBV12-3 or TRBV12-4 and TRBJ2-7; 8 bases are shared with TRBD2. CDR3 size: 13 residues. V lost 5 bases to trimming and J lost 3 bases; unmatched junction nucleotides: 3. In DNA form, the CDR3 reads TGTGCCAGCAGTGTACTAGCGGTCTACGAGCAGTACTTC. This gives the protein CASSVLAVYEQYF.

The chain is built from TRBV5-1 and TRBJ2-1; 12 nucleotides match TRBD2. Per germline, CDR1 SGHRS and CDR2 YFSETQ. The CDR3 runs to 20 residues. After removal of 0 bases from V and 0 bases from J, the junction contained 10 bases not matched to a gene. The DNA for the CDR3 is TGCGCCAGCAGCTTGGGGGGTAGGACTAGCGGGGTGTTCTCCTACAATGAGCAGTTCTTC. It yields the protein CASSLGGRTSGVFSYNEQFF.

The chain links TRBV18 to TRBJ1-2; D call uncertain. Germline assignment: CDR1 KGHSH and CDR2 LQKENI. This CDR3 has 14 amino acids. V lost 2 bases, J lost 4 bases, and 11 bases lay in between. CDR3 protein: CASSPVPEIYGYTF. The DNA of the CDR3 is TGTGCCAGCTCACCAGTTCCGGAGATCTATGGCTACACCTTC.

V gene TRBV11-1 combines with J gene TRBJ2-5, with no clear D. Trimming left V 4 bases short and J 7 bases short, with 16 bases between. Germline CDR1 and CDR2: SGHAT and FQDESV (reference sequence). The CDR3 has 14 residues. For the CDR3, the DNA is TGTGCCAGCAGCTCCCCGGCAGTTGTCGGGACCCAGTACTTC. Its protein is CASSSPAVVGTQYF.

The chain joins TRBV4-3 to TRBJ1-2, with D tentatively TRBD1 (6 bases). Germline V gene sequence: CDR1 LGHNA, CDR2 YSLEER. CDR3 length: 16 residues. Trimming stripped 4 bases from V and 7 bases from J, with 22 bases between. CDR3 region: CASSPVLGGGVSGYTF. For the CDR3, the DNA is TGCGCCAGCAGCCCAGTTCTTGGAGGGGGAGTAAGTGGCTACACCTTC.

This chain links TRBV4-2 with TRBJ2-4; 12 bases are shared with TRBD2. V shed 3 bases, J shed 4 bases, and the junction held 4 bases outside the gene matches. The germline V gene encodes CDR1 LGHNA and CDR2 YNFKEQ. The CDR3 totals 16 residues. CDR3 sequence reads: CASSHLAGGIKNIQYF. The CDR3 coding sequence is TGTGCCAGCAGCCACCTAGCGGGGGGGATTAAAAACATTCAGTACTTC.

The chain combines TRBV5-1 with TRBJ1-5; 7 positions agree with TRBD1. V lost 1 base to trimming and J lost 5 bases; unmatched junction nucleotides: 6. In germline, CDR1 is SGHRS, CDR2 YFSETQ. The CDR3 runs 15 residues. CDR3 sequence reads: CASSLTGDQYQPQHF. The CDR3 nucleotides read TGCGCCAGCAGCTTGACAGGGGACCAATATCAGCCCCAGCATTTT.

The chain employs TRBV9 and TRBJ2-7; D may be TRBD2 (6 bases). There are 14 residues in the CDR3. Trimming removed 7 bases from V and 3 bases from J, with 17 bases in between. CDR1 is SGDLS and CDR2 is YYNGEE in the germline V gene. The CDR3 bases are TGTGCCAGCGCCCGGGACTTGAAAAACTACGAGCAGTACTTC. It is translated as CASARDLKNYEQYF.

The chain uses TRBV27 and TRBJ2-1, with 10 nucleotides matching TRBD2. Trimming at V came to 5 bases and at J to 3 bases, leaving 7 bases not matched to a gene. CDR3 length equals 16 residues. CDR1 is MNHEY and CDR2 is SMNVEV in the germline V gene (reference sequence). CDR3 sequence (DNA): TGTGCCAGCAGTAGACGTCCTAGCGGGGGCTACAATGAGCAGTTCTTC. This translates into CASSRRPSGGYNEQFF.

This chain links TRBV5-4 with TRBJ2-1; D might be TRBD1 (5 bases). The germline V gene encodes CDR1 SGHNT and CDR2 YYREEE (reference sequence). The V and J ends lost 3 bases and 6 bases respectively, with 22 bases between them. This CDR3 is built from 17 residues. CDR3 amino acids: CASSWIGRVGEANEQFF. The CDR3, as DNA: TGTGCCAGCAGCTGGATAGGCAGGGTAGGCGAGGCCAATGAGCAGTTCTTC.

The CDR3 DNA follows: TGTGCCAGCAGCTTAGAGGGAGCTCCTGGAGATACGCAGTATTTT. Protein sequence: CASSLEGAPGDTQYF. This rearrangement joins TRBV5-5 to TRBJ2-3; tentatively, D is TRBD2 (5 bases). The germline V and J ends were trimmed by 2 bases and 5 bases, with 15 bases remaining between them. The CDR3 spans 15 residues. Germline V CDR1 and CDR2: SGHKS, YYEKEE (reference sequence).

The chain couples TRBV5-4 to TRBJ1-1; maybe TRBD1 (5 bases). Per germline, CDR1 SGHNT and CDR2 YYREEE (reference sequence). The CDR3 extends over 14 amino acids. Trimming removed 0 bases at V and 7 bases at J, with 13 bases between. The CDR3 DNA follows: TGTGCCAGCAGCTTGGCCGGACCCGGGGGTGAAGCTTTCTTT. The encoded protein is CASSLAGPGGEAFF.

The chain uses TRBV29-1 and TRBJ2-2, with 7 bases identical to TRBD1. Germline V gene sequence: CDR1 SQVTM, CDR2 ANQGSEA. The CDR3 extends over 15 amino acids. Losses at the gene ends were 4 bases for V and 0 bases for J; bases not matched to a gene: 5. CDR3 bases: TGCAGCGTTGGGGTCAGGGGGTCGAACACCGGGGAGCTGTTTTTT. This translates into CSVGVRGSNTGELFF.

The J gene is TRBJ2-7, the V gene TRBV27, with 10 bases that match TRBD2. This CDR3 region has 14 residues. Per the germline V gene, CDR1 is MNHEY and CDR2 is SMNVEV (reference sequence). Germline trimming cut 5 bases from V and 7 bases from J; bases unmatched to any gene: 8. Here the CDR3 reads CASSQGLAVGEQYF. The CDR3 DNA reads as TGTGCCAGCAGTCAAGGACTAGCGGTTGGGGAGCAGTACTTC.

This clone was seen a single time. The chain's CDR3 is CASSTGPEQYF. CDR3 nucleotide sequence: TGTGCCAGCAGCACCGGGCCCGAGCAGTACTTC. The gene calls are TRBV7-9 and TRBJ2-7; no clear D. Germline V gene lookup returns CDR1 SEHNR and CDR2 FQNEAQ (reference sequence). Trimming stripped 5 bases from V and 6 bases from J, with 8 bases between. There are 11 residues in the CDR3.